Given below is one T cell receptor (beta chain) in context. The data belong to a study of blood T cell repertoires in COVID-19. How the authors handled the data: Reference gene primer amplification gave estimated nucleated cell counts. Here immunoSEQ multiplex PCR was the method, and the copy in TCRdb shows in-frame clones only, minus some. V, J and clone size are taken as reported in that table, and D and trimming were inferred from the DNA itself. The profile covers approximately 400,000 clones, with around 83% appearing a single time and approximately 5% taken by the ten largest. The V and J ends lost 4 bases and 2 bases, in that order; junction bases with no gene match: 9. Germline-derived CDR1 and CDR2 are MNHNS and SASEGT. This CDR3 is 18 amino acids long.

This sequence originates from a woman between 50 and 59 years old who had recovered from COVID-19. The sample comprised PBMCs or T cells enriched from blood (not recorded which). The gene calls are TRBV6-1 and TRBJ2-1; 12 nucleotides agree with TRBD2. CDR3 sequence reads: CASSGEPSSGRAYNEQFF. Written as DNA, the CDR3 is TGTGCCAGCAGTGGGGAGCCCTCTAGCGGGAGGGCCTACAATGAGCAGTTCTTC.